This T cell receptor (beta chain) is from a study of T cell repertoires in cytomegalovirus infection. Looking at the study overall: Shared public TCR beta signatures pointed to both CMV infection and a matching HLA type. Study-wide results and caveats: Carriers of CMV plus the relevant HLA were identified by cumulative public TCR beta family frequency.

As regards this clonotype: The antigen is unknown.

TCRdb processed the reads anew with MiXCR; each CDR3 protein has one entry. The data hold some 180,000 distinct CDR3 sequences, with about 18% observed a single time. The CDR3 covers 14 residues. Germline assignment: CDR1 SGHVS and CDR2 FQNEAQ. Unmatched junction bases numbered 6, after V lost 5 bases and J lost 2 bases. This chain connects TRBV7-8 to TRBJ2-7; TRBD1 matches at 7 bases. The clonotype was recovered from a human donor in good health (CMV status not recorded). Some clones in this sample may be carry-over from other donors' samples. Sequencing used CD8+ T cells from PBMCs. The CDR3 here is CASSPPGTAYEQYF. The CDR3 DNA is TGTGCCAGCAGCCCCCCCGGGACAGCCTACGAGCAGTACTTC.